This T cell receptor beta chain is drawn from a study of radiation and T cells in renal cell carcinoma. Overall study results and limits: Pretreatment tumor biopsies were lacking, so baseline clonotypes are unknown.

Repertoires were generated with immunoSEQ multiplex PCR, while TCRdb's copy carries only in-frame clones and drops some. The sample contains some 150,000 clones, approximately 86% of which appear only once. About this clone itself: Its antigen remains unidentified.

The time point denotes: blood 4 weeks post-SBRT, at nephrectomy. As to treatment: 15 Gy SBRT to primary tumor, nephrectomy 4 weeks later. The specimen comprised blood, sampled from a patient whose treatment included radiotherapy and nephrectomy. This sequence was found in a woman aged 45-60 years with renal cell carcinoma.

The CDR3: CAISDSRDQETQYF. CDR3 nucleotide sequence: TGTGCCATCAGTGATAGCAGGGACCAAGAGACCCAGTACTTC. V and J are TRBV10-3 and TRBJ2-5; possible D gene TRBD1, 5 bases. There are 14 residues in the CDR3. With 3 bases removed from V and 0 bases from J, the gap between germline ends came to 8 bases. Germline values: CDR1 ENHRY, CDR2 SYGVKD.